These 25 T cell receptor beta chains were all obtained from the same sample, sequenced in a study of CD8 T cells in Susac syndrome. Reverse transcription of roughly 0.5 to 1 ug RNA was performed with random hexamers. TCRdb independently ran MiXCR on the immunoSEQ multiplex PCR reads; one entry per CDR3 protein. The sample has 150,000 to 200,000 distinct CDR3 sequences; 90% to 95% are singletons. Sequencing was carried out using CD4+ T cells from PBMCs. These receptors came from a human donor with Susac syndrome.

The gene calls are TRBV28 and TRBJ1-5; TRBD1 is a possible D gene (5 bases). The germline V and J ends were trimmed by 3 bases and 2 bases, with 11 bases remaining between them. This CDR3 spans 15 amino acids. Looked up from germline, CDR1 is MDHEN and CDR2 is SYDVKM. CDR3 amino acids: CASSFLGEGNQPQHF. CDR3 coding DNA: TGTGCCAGCAGTTTCCTGGGGGAAGGCAATCAGCCCCAGCATTTT. The whole variable domain, remainder taken from reference TRBV28 and TRBJ1-5, is DVKVTQSSRYLVKRTGEKVFLECVQDMDHENMFWYRQDPGLGLRLIYFSYDVKMKEKGDIPEGYSVSREKKERFSLILESASTNQTSMYLCASSFLGEGNQPQHFGDGTRLSIL.

The chain couples TRBV12-3 or TRBV12-4 to TRBJ2-7; 11 nucleotides line up with TRBD2. V lost 6 bases and J lost 2; bases outside the gene matches: 3. This CDR3 spans 14 amino acids. CDR3: CASSRTSGPYEQYF. CDR3 nucleotides: TGTGCCAGCAGCCGGACTAGCGGGCCCTACGAGCAGTACTTC.

Only one count was recorded for this clonotype. The chain has TRBV12-3 or TRBV12-4 and TRBJ1-6; D not certain. The germline V and J ends were trimmed by 3 bases and 9 bases, with 12 bases remaining between them. CDR3 length equals 14 residues. Here the CDR3 DNA reads TGTGCCAGCAGTTTTGGGGTCGGGGTTTCACCCCTCCACTTT. Protein sequence: CASSFGVGVSPLHF.

CDR3 sequence reads: CASSPGGWATNEKLFF. CDR3 nucleotides: TGTGCCAGCAGCCCCGGCGGGTGGGCCACTAATGAAAAACTGTTTTTT. This chain uses TRBV13 with TRBJ1-4; D ambiguous. Germline V CDR1 and CDR2: PRHDT, FYEKMQ (reference sequence). V lost 5 bases, J lost 2 bases, and 15 bases lay in between. The CDR3 sequence is 16 residues long.

This chain uses TRBV5-6 with TRBJ1-3; 8 bases are shared with TRBD1. With V trimmed by 1 base and J by 4 bases, 4 bases remained unmatched. The CDR3 runs 15 residues. Germline V gives CDR1 SGHDT, CDR2 YYEEEE. The chain's CDR3 is CASSLPTGAGNTIYF. The CDR3 DNA sequence: TGTGCCAGCAGCTTGCCGACAGGGGCAGGAAACACCATATATTTT.

The rearrangement uses TRBV29-1 and TRBJ1-1, with a weak D call TRBD1 (6 bases). The CDR3 totals 11 residues. Germline V gene data show CDR1 as SQVTM and CDR2 as ANQGSEA. Trimming took 4 bases from V and 8 from J, leaving 11 bases between them. The CDR3 loop is CSVGNTGEAFF. The CDR3 DNA reads TGCAGCGTTGGAAATACAGGGGAAGCTTTCTTT.

The chain couples TRBV20-1 to TRBJ1-5, with TRBD1 identical over 7 bases. The germline V gene encodes CDR1 DFQATT and CDR2 SNEGSKA (reference sequence). There are 14 residues in the CDR3. V lost 3 bases, J lost 7 bases, and 9 bases stayed unmatched. The CDR3 DNA is TGCAGTGCTAGTGCAACAGGGGAAATCCAGCCCCAGCATTTT. Translation: CSASATGEIQPQHF.

This clonotype has a single count. The rearrangement uses TRBV29-1 and TRBJ1-1; the match to TRBD1 covers 9 bases. The CDR3 runs to 13 residues. V gave up 5 bases and J gave up 3 bases; unmatched junction bases: 4. Looked up from germline, CDR1 is SQVTM and CDR2 is ANQGSEA. In DNA, the CDR3 is TGCAGCGTTCACAGGGGGCGGGACACTGAAGCTTTCTTT. The encoded protein is CSVHRGRDTEAFF.

The V gene is TRBV20-1, the J gene TRBJ1-5, with 8 bases aligning to TRBD1. The CDR3 contains 13 residues. V was clipped by 1 base and J by 7 bases; unmatched bases: 3. Germline V lookup: CDR1 DFQATT, CDR2 SNEGSKA (reference sequence). The CDR3 protein is CSARAAGGQPQHF. Here the CDR3 DNA reads TGCAGTGCTAGAGCGGCAGGGGGCCAGCCCCAGCATTTT.

The chain carries TRBV7-2 and TRBJ2-1, with TRBD2 matching 10 bases. V shed 5 bases and J 10 bases; nucleotides not matched to a gene: 5. This CDR3 comprises 13 residues. The V gene's germline CDR1 is SGHTA and CDR2 FQGNSA. Written as DNA, the CDR3 is TGTGCCAGCAGCCTGGGACTAGCGATGGAGCAGTTCTTC. It specifies CASSLGLAMEQFF.

This chain uses TRBV30 with TRBJ2-7, with D maybe TRBD2 (5 bases). CDR1 is GTSNPN and CDR2 is SVGIG in the germline V gene (reference sequence). The V and J ends lost 1 base and 5 bases respectively, with 15 bases between them. This CDR3 has 14 amino acids. For the CDR3, the DNA is TGTGCCTGGAGTGCTGGCGGGCGTCACCACGAGCAGTACTTC. It is translated as CAWSAGGRHHEQYF.

The chain joins TRBV20-1 to TRBJ1-2, with TRBD1 identical over 8 bases. Germline V CDR1 and CDR2: DFQATT, SNEGSKA (reference sequence). Trimming took 2 bases from V and 8 from J; bases not matched to a gene: 1. The CDR3 consists of 11 residues. The CDR3 sequence: CSARQGAGYTF. CDR3 bases: TGCAGTGCTAGACAGGGGGCCGGCTACACCTTC.

The V and J genes are TRBV20-1 and TRBJ2-2; 8 bases match TRBD2. This CDR3 contains 13 residues. J gave up 3 bases and V 6 bases, and 3 bases lay outside the gene matches. The V gene's germline CDR1 is DFQATT and CDR2 SNEGSKA (reference sequence). The CDR3 sequence: CSANGGDTGELFF. In DNA, the CDR3 is TGCAGTGCCAACGGGGGGGACACCGGGGAGCTGTTTTTT.

The rearrangement joins TRBV20-1 to TRBJ1-1; maybe TRBD1 (5 bases). CDR1 is DFQATT, CDR2 SNEGSKA, per germline (reference sequence). V lost 5 bases and J 6 bases, leaving 19 bases between the germline ends. There are 14 residues in the CDR3. The CDR3 loop reads CSARRWGEGPEAFF. Written as DNA, the CDR3 is TGCAGTGCTCGCCGCTGGGGGGAGGGCCCTGAAGCTTTCTTT.

The genes are TRBV15 and TRBJ2-2, with unresolved D. Looked up from germline, CDR1 is LNHNV and CDR2 is YYDKDF (reference sequence). V shed 8 bases and J shed 4 bases, with 11 bases lying between them. The CDR3 is made up of 13 amino acids. The CDR3 bases are TGTGCCACCTCCCCGCCGCGCACCGGGGAGCTGTTTTTT. Protein product: CATSPPRTGELFF.

This chain links TRBV20-1 with TRBJ2-5; 9 bases map to TRBD1. The V gene's germline CDR1 is DFQATT and CDR2 SNEGSKA (reference sequence). Trimming took 6 bases from V and 4 from J; bases not matched to a gene: 12. The CDR3 loop spans 15 amino acids. DNA of the CDR3: TGCAGTGCCCTCGGTCCCGGGACAGGGCCAGAGACCCAGTACTTC. It translates to CSALGPGTGPETQYF.

The V call is TRBV7-9, the J call TRBJ1-4, with D unresolved. The length of the CDR3 is 14 residues. V was clipped by 5 bases and J by 8 bases, with 15 bases between them. Germline CDR1 and CDR2: SEHNR and FQNEAQ (reference sequence). The CDR3 region has the DNA TGTGCCAGCAGCCCCACCGGGATATGGGAAAAACTGTTTTTT. It encodes CASSPTGIWEKLFF. The complete variable domain, with remaining parts taken from reference TRBV7-9 and TRBJ1-4, reads DTGVSQNPRHKITKRGQNVTFRCDPISEHNRLYWYRQTLGQGPEFLTYFQNEAQLEKSRLLSDRFSAERPKGSFSTLEIQRTEQGDSAMYLCASSPTGIWEKLFFGSGTQLSVL.

For this clonotype: At one of its ends the junction is not consistent with the germline gene, which may arise from a read error. The genes are TRBV7-9 and TRBJ2-3; D uncertain. In germline, CDR1 is SEHNR, CDR2 FQNEAQ (reference sequence). This CDR3 comprises 11 residues. This CDR3 is CASSLTYTQYF. CDR3 coding DNA: TGTGCCAGCAGCCTCACATATACGCAGTATTTT.

The gene calls are TRBV10-3 and TRBJ2-5; 8 nucleotides agree with TRBD1. With V trimmed by 0 bases and J by 5 bases, 11 bases remained unmatched. Germline CDR1 reads ENHRY; CDR2 reads SYGVKD. The CDR3 contains 17 residues. The CDR3 reads CAISESTLRDRPETQYF. Written as DNA, the CDR3 is TGTGCCATCAGTGAGTCAACCCTCCGGGACAGGCCGGAGACCCAGTACTTC.

V usage is TRBV28 and J usage is TRBJ1-2; TRBD1 is a possible D gene (6 bases). The CDR3 spans 15 residues. CDR1 is MDHEN and CDR2 is SYDVKM in the germline V gene. Trimming took off 2 bases at V and 6 bases at J, with 16 bases between the two ends. The CDR3 coding sequence is TGTGCCAGCAGTTTAATAACGGCAGGGGAAAATGGCTACACCTTC. It translates to CASSLITAGENGYTF.

The chain recombines TRBV19 with TRBJ2-2; TRBD1 or TRBD2 may be the D gene (5 bases each). The CDR3 has 18 amino acids. Germline CDR1 reads LNHDA; CDR2 reads SQIVND (reference sequence). The V end was cut by 4 bases, the J end by 4 bases, with 22 bases between. This CDR3 is CASSRAHRDLRGTGELFF. DNA of the CDR3: TGTGCCAGTAGTAGAGCACATCGGGATCTTAGGGGCACCGGGGAGCTGTTTTTT.

CDR3 coding DNA: TGTGCCTGGAGTGCGATCAATAGCAATCAGCCCCAGCATTTT. Translating it yields CAWSAINSNQPQHF. The gene calls are TRBV30 and TRBJ1-5, with D unclear. Trimming removed 1 base from V and 0 bases from J, with 7 bases in between. The CDR3 length is 14 residues. The V gene's germline CDR1 is GTSNPN and CDR2 SVGIG (reference sequence).

This chain connects TRBV12-3 or TRBV12-4 to TRBJ2-2; TRBD1 is a possible D gene (7 bases). Between the trimmed V and J ends, which lost 3 bases and 3 bases, there was a span of 11 bases. This CDR3 contains 15 residues. The CDR3 sequence: CASSFGGGDTGELFF. The CDR3 region has the DNA TGTGCCAGCAGTTTCGGAGGGGGCGACACCGGGGAGCTGTTTTTT.

This clonotype appeared once. This rearrangement joins TRBV24-1 to TRBJ2-5, with 7 positions matching TRBD1. The CDR3 loop spans 15 amino acids. The V and J ends lost 4 bases and 2 bases, in that order; junction bases with no gene match: 6. Germline V CDR1 and CDR2: KGHDR, SFDVKD. CDR3 nucleotide sequence: TGTGCCACCAGTGACCCGACAGGGACGCAAGAGACCCAGTACTTC. Residues: CATSDPTGTQETQYF.

This clonotype was detected only once. The V call is TRBV9, the J call TRBJ2-6; unclear D gene. The germline gives CDR1 SGDLS, CDR2 YYNGEE. Trimming shortened V by 0 bases and J by 4 bases, and 2 bases separated the two germline ends. This CDR3 contains 13 residues. The DNA of the CDR3 is TGTGCCAGCAGCGTAGCCGGGGCCAACGTCCTGACTTTC. Translation: CASSVAGANVLTF.